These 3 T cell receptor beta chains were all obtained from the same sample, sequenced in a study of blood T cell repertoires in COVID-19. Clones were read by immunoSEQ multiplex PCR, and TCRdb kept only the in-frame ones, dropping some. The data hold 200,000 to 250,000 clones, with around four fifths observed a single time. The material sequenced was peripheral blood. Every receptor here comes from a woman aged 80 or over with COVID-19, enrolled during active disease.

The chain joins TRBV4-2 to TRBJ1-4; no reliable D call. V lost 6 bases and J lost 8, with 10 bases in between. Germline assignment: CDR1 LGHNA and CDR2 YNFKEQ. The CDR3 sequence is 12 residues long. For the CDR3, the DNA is TGTGCCAGCAGGTTCAGCGGGGAAAAACTGTTTTTT. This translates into CASRFSGEKLFF.

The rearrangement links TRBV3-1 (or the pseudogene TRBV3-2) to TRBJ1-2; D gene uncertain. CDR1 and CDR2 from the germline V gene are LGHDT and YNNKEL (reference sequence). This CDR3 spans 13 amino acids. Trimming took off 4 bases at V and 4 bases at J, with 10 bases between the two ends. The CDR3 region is CASSPDMIYGYTF. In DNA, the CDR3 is TGTGCCAGCAGCCCCGACATGATCTATGGCTACACCTTC.

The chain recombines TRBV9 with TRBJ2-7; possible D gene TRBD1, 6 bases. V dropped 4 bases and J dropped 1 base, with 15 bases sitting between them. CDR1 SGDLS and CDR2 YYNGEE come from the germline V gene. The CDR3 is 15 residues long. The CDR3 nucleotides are TGTGCCAGCAGCCTCACCGGGACAACTTCCTACGAGCAGTACTTC. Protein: CASSLTGTTSYEQYF.